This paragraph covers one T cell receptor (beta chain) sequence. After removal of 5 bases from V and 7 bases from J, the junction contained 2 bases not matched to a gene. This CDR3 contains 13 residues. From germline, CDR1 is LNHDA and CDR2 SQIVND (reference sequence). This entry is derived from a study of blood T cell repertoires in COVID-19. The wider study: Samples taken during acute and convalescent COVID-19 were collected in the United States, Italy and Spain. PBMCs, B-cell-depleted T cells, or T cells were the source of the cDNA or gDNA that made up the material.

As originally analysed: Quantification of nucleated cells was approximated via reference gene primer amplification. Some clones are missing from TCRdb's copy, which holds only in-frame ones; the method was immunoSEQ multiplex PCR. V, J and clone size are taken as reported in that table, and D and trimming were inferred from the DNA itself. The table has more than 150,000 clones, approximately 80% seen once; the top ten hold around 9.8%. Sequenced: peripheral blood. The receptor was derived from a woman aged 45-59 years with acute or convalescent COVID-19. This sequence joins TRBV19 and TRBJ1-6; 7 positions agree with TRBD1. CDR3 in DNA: TGTGCCAGTAGTGTCAGGGGGAATTCACCCCTCCACTTT. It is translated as CASSVRGNSPLHF.